A single sample gave rise to the 14 T cell receptor beta chains below, sequenced in a study of blood T cells in healthy people across ages. Using a J-beta primer mix together with a sample-barcoded 5' primer, a second PCR was run for roughly 7 to 11 cycles. One entry per CDR3 protein results from TCRdb running MiXCR on the 5' RACE reads. The sample lists under 1,000,000 distinct CDR3 sequences, less than 60% occurring once. Specimen: blood. The receptors derive from a man older than 75 in good health.

The CDR3 bases are TGCGCCAGCAGCTCAACCGGGACAGGTAGTGTGGATACGCAGTATTTT. Translation: CASSSTGTGSVDTQYF. The chain uses TRBV5-1 and TRBJ2-3; 8 bases agree with TRBD1. Per the germline V gene, CDR1 is SGHRS and CDR2 is YFSETQ. V dropped 3 bases and J dropped 6; count of bases not matched to a gene: 12. This CDR3 contains 16 residues.

The rearrangement links TRBV29-1 to TRBJ2-7; D perhaps matches TRBD1 (6 bases). With 7 bases removed from V and 2 bases from J, the gap between germline ends came to 18 bases. In germline, CDR1 is SQVTM, CDR2 ANQGSEA. There are 14 residues in the CDR3. This CDR3 is CSALTGHQAYEQYF. In nucleotides, the CDR3 is TGCAGCGCCTTAACAGGGCACCAAGCCTACGAGCAGTACTTC.

This clonotype was detected only a few times. The chain recombines TRBV28 with TRBJ2-3; D perhaps matches TRBD1 (7 bases). The V and J ends lost 5 bases and 2 bases respectively, with 14 bases between them. The CDR3 covers 15 residues. Germline V gives CDR1 MDHEN, CDR2 SYDVKM. DNA for the CDR3: TGTGCCAGCAGTCCGGGGGACAGAGACACAGATACGCAGTATTTT. It codes for CASSPGDRDTDTQYF.

This clonotype was recorded at least ten times. The chain carries TRBV20-1 and TRBJ2-5; the match to TRBD2 covers 13 bases. This CDR3 region has 15 residues. Germline loops: CDR1 DFQATT, CDR2 SNEGSKA (reference sequence). V dropped 6 bases and J dropped 1; count of bases not matched to a gene: 5. CDR3 loop: CSAEGTSGIQETQYF. DNA for the CDR3: TGCAGTGCAGAGGGGACTAGCGGGATCCAAGAGACCCAGTACTTC.

The genes are TRBV20-1 and TRBJ2-3; TRBD2 aligns across 14 bases. Losses at the gene ends were 5 bases for V and 4 bases for J; bases not matched to a gene: 11. From germline, CDR1 is DFQATT and CDR2 SNEGSKA (reference sequence). CDR3 length: 17 amino acids. CDR3 coding DNA: TGCAGTGCTCCGACTAGCGGGAGGGCATCGTGGGCAGATACGCAGTATTTT. Protein sequence: CSAPTSGRASWADTQYF.

In the case of this clonotype: This may be a read error: a much more frequent sequence differs by one nucleotide. The chain recombines TRBV5-1 with TRBJ2-5, with 10 bases identical to TRBD2. Germline V gene sequence: CDR1 SGHRS, CDR2 YFSETQ. The CDR3 has 14 residues. The CDR3 protein is CASSSGTSAEIQYF. CDR3 DNA sequence: TGCGCCAGCAGCAGTGGGACTAGCGCCGAGATCCAGTACTTC. The whole variable domain, filled in from reference TRBV5-1 and TRBJ2-5, reads KAGVTQTPRYLIKTRGQQVTLSCSPISGHRSVSWYQQTPGQGLQFLFEYFSETQRNKGNFPGRFSGRQFSNSRSEMNVSTLELGDSALYLCASSSGTSAEIQYFGPGTRLLVL.

The rearrangement uses TRBV7-9 and TRBJ2-1; D uncertain. The end of the DNA aligns better with TRBJ2-7, so the J call may be wrong. The length of the CDR3 is 14 residues. The germline V gene encodes CDR1 SEHNR and CDR2 FQNEAQ (reference sequence). The CDR3 region has the DNA TGTGCCAGCAGCTTACTGAGGAGTTACAATGAGCAGTACTTC. Translated: CASSLLRSYNEQYF.

This sequence joins TRBV18 and TRBJ2-7; 9 positions agree with TRBD2. The V gene's germline CDR1 is KGHSH and CDR2 LQKENI. CDR3 length: 16 residues. V was pared by 4 bases and J by 4 bases, with 11 bases of the junction left unmatched. CDR3 sequence: CASSLSRAGGLYEQYF. In nucleotides, the CDR3 is TGTGCCAGCTCACTCAGCCGAGCGGGAGGCCTGTACGAGCAGTACTTC.

This clonotype appeared a few times. The chain carries TRBV2 and TRBJ2-3, with D possibly TRBD2 on 5 matching bases. The germline V gene has CDR1 SNHLY and CDR2 FYNNEI. Trimming shortened V by 7 bases and J by 6 bases, and 14 bases separated the two germline ends. The CDR3 contains 13 residues. In DNA, the CDR3 is TGTGCCAGCATGAGGACGGCGGGTGATACGCAGTATTTT. This gives the protein CASMRTAGDTQYF.

The CDR3 loop reads CATSDLQGLETQYF. CDR3 nucleotide sequence: TGTGCCACCAGTGATTTGCAAGGGTTGGAGACCCAGTACTTC. V gene TRBV24-1 combines with J gene TRBJ2-5; no clear D. Between the trimmed V and J ends, which lost 0 bases and 5 bases, there was a span of 9 bases. The CDR3 contains 14 residues. Germline loops: CDR1 KGHDR, CDR2 SFDVKD.

The rearrangement joins TRBV20-1 to TRBJ1-4; a weak D match, TRBD1 (5 bases). Germline CDR1 and CDR2: DFQATT and SNEGSKA (reference sequence). V was cut by 6 bases and J by 0 bases, with 11 bases left in between. The CDR3 has 14 residues. CDR3 nucleotide sequence: TGCAGTGCCCTGGGGGGGACAACTAATGAAAAACTGTTTTTT. It translates to CSALGGTTNEKLFF.

This chain joins TRBV28 and TRBJ1-2; D is unclear. V was clipped by 4 bases and J by 8 bases, with 17 bases between them. The CDR3 sequence is 14 residues long. CDR1 is MDHEN and CDR2 is SYDVKM in the germline V gene. The CDR3 loop reads CASSYSRSLRGYTF. The CDR3 DNA sequence: TGTGCCAGCAGTTATAGTCGATCGTTGAGGGGCTACACCTTC.

The rearrangement uses TRBV3-1 and TRBJ2-7, with TRBD1 as a possible D gene (6 bases). The J call may be faulty, since TRBJ2-5 better matches the DNA end. CDR1 is LGHDT and CDR2 is YNNKEL in the germline V gene (reference sequence). This CDR3 region has 12 residues. This CDR3 reads CASSHQGETQYF. CDR3 coding DNA: TGTGCCAGCAGCCATCAGGGGGAGACCCAGTACTTC.

The sample holds many counts of this clonotype. This chain joins TRBV7-2 and TRBJ2-1; D is undetermined. This CDR3 region has 14 residues. Germline V gene data show CDR1 as SGHTA and CDR2 as FQGNSA. Trimming stripped 2 bases from V and 7 bases from J, with 12 bases between. The CDR3 reads CASSLRVGENEQFF. The CDR3 coding sequence is TGTGCCAGCAGCTTAAGGGTTGGGGAAAATGAGCAGTTCTTC.